This T cell receptor beta chain came from a study of blood T cell repertoires in COVID-19. Overall study context: Both acute and convalescent COVID-19 samples were obtained from the United States, Italy and Spain. The analysed material was cDNA or gDNA that came from T cells, B-cell-depleted T cells, or PBMCs.

Original methodology: Counts of nucleated cells, estimated from reference gene primer amplification, were obtained. Assay: immunoSEQ multiplex PCR; the TCRdb copy retains only in-frame clones and omits some. That table furnishes V, J and clone size, whereas the DNA furnished D and trimming. The table has some 250,000 clones, roughly 90% seen once. Source material: peripheral blood. The TCR was taken from a man younger than 45 who had recovered from COVID-19.

In nucleotides, the CDR3 is TGTGCCAGCTCGCCCCCACTCCTAGCGGGGGACACAGATACGCAGTATTTT. Translating gives CASSPPLLAGDTDTQYF. The chain employs TRBV18 and TRBJ2-3, with 10 bases fitting TRBD2. This CDR3 is built from 17 residues. Germline lookup yields CDR1 KGHSH and CDR2 LQKENI. V trimming: 6 bases; J trimming: 2 bases; junction bases outside the gene matches: 11.